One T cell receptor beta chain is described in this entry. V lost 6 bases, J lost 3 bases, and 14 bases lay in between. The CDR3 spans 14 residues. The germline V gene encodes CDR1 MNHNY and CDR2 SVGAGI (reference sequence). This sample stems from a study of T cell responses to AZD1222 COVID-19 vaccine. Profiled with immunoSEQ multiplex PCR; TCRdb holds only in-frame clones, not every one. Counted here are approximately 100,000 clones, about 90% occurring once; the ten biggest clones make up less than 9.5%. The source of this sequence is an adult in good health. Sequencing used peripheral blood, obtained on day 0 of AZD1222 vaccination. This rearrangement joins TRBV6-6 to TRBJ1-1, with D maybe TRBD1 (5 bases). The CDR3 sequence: CASRDGQGDTEAFF. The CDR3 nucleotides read TGTGCCAGCAGGGACGGGCAGGGTGACACTGAAGCTTTCTTT.